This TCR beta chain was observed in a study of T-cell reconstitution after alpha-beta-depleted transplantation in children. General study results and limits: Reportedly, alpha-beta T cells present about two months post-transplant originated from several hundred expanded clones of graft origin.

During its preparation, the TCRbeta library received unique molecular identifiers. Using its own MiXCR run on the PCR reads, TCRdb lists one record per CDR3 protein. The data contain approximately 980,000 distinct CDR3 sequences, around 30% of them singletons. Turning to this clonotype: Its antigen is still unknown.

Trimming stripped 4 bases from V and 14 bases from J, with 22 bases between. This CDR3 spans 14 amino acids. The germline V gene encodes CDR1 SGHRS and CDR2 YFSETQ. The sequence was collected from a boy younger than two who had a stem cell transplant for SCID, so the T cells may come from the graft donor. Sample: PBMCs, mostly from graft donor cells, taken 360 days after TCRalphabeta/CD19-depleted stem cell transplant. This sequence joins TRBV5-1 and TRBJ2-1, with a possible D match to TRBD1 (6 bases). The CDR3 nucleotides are TGCGCCAGCAGCGCCGCGACTCCCGGACAGCTTGAGTTCTTC. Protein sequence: CASSAATPGQLEFF.